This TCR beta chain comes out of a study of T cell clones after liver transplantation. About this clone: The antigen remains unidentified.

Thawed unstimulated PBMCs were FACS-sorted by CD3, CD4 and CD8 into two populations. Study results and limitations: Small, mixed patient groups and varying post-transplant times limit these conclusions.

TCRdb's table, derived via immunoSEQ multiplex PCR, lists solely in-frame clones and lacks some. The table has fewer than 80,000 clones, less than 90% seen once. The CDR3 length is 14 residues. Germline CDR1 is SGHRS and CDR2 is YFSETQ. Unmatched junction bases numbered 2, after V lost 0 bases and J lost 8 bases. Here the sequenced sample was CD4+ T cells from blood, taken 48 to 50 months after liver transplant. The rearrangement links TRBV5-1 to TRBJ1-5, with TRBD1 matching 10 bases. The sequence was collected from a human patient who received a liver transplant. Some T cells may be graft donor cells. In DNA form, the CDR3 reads TGCGCCAGCAGCTTGGAGGGACAGGGGAAGCCCCAGCATTTT. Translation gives CASSLEGQGKPQHF. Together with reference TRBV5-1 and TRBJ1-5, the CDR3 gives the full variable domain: KAGVTQTPRYLIKTRGQQVTLSCSPISGHRSVSWYQQTPGQGLQFLFEYFSETQRNKGNFPGRFSGRQFSNSRSEMNVSTLELGDSALYLCASSLEGQGKPQHFGDGTRLSIL.